Below, one T cell receptor (beta chain) is given with its context. Antigen specificity is unknown. This sample was taken from a study of cytomegalovirus exposure and HLA in healthy donors. Study-level information: There were around 390 genotyped donors. Of these, 75% to 90% fell in the genetic ancestry cluster associated with self-reported Caucasian donors. Notes on the study in general: Per a prior analysis, the majority of TCR beta V segments were productive roughly 87% or roughly 30% of the time. For most TCR sequences rarity was the rule, although some public TCRs occurred in many donors.

Germline CDR1 SGHRS, CDR2 YFSETQ. Germline trimming cut 5 bases from V and 3 bases from J; bases unmatched to any gene: 0. The CDR3 spans 13 residues. PCR employed 60 Vbeta and 13 Jbeta primers. Sequenced by immunoSEQ multiplex PCR; TCRdb stores in-frame clones only, minus some. There are approximately 180,000 clones in the sample; about three quarters occur only once, and approximately 1% lies in the top ten. Material for sequencing was PBMCs. The chain recombines TRBV5-1 with TRBJ2-2, with 8 nucleotides matching TRBD1. The TCR sequence derives from a woman aged 40 to 50 in good health and CMV-seronegative. This CDR3 reads CASRDRDTGELFF. In nucleotides, the CDR3 is TGCGCCAGCAGGGACAGGGACACCGGGGAGCTGTTTTTT.